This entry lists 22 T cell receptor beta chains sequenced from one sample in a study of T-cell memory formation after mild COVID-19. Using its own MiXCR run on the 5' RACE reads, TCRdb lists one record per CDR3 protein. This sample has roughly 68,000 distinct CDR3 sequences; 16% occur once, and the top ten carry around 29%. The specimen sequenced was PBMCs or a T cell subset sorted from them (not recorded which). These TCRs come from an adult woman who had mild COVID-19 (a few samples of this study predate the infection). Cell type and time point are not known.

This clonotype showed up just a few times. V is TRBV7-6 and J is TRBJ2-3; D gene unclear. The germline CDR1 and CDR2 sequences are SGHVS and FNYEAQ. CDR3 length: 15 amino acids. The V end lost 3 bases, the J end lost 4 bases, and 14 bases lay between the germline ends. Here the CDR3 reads CASSFIKDLADTQYF. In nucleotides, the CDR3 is TGTGCCAGCAGCTTCATCAAAGACTTAGCAGATACGCAGTATTTT.

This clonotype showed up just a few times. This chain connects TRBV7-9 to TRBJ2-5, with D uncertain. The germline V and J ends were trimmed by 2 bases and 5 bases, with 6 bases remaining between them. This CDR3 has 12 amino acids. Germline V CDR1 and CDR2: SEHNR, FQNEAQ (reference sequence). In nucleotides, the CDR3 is TGTGCCAGCAGCTTATTATGGGAGACCCAGTACTTC. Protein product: CASSLLWETQYF.

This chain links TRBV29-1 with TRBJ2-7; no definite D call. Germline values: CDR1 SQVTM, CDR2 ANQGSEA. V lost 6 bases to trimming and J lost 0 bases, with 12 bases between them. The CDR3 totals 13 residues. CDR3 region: CSVPVPNSYEQYF. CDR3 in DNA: TGCAGCGTCCCGGTGCCCAACTCCTACGAGCAGTACTTC.

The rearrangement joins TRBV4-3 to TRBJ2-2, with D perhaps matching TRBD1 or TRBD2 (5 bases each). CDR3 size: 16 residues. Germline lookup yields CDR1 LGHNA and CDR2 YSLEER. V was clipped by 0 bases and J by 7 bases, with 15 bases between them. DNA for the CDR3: TGCGCCAGCAGCCAAGATGAGGGACGTTACATCGGGGAGCTGTTTTTT. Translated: CASSQDEGRYIGELFF.

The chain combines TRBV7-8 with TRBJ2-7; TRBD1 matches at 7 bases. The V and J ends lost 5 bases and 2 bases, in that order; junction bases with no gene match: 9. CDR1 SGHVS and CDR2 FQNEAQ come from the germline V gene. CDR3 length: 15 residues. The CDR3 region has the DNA TGTGCCAGCAGCCCAGAATACAGGGGTCCCTACGAGCAGTACTTC. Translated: CASSPEYRGPYEQYF.

The CDR3 reads CASSYGSPYGYTF. Here the CDR3 DNA reads TGTGCCAGCAGTTACGGTAGCCCCTATGGCTACACCTTC. V and J are TRBV6-5 and TRBJ1-2; D gene unclear. The CDR3 is 13 residues long. With 2 bases removed from V and 4 bases from J, the gap between germline ends came to 8 bases. Per germline, CDR1 MNHEY and CDR2 SVGAGI.

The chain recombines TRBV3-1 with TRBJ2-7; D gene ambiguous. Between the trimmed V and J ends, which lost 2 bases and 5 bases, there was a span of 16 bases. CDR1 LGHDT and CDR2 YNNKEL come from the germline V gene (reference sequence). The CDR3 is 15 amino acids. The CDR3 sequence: CASSQSERSDHEQYF. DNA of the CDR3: TGTGCCAGCAGCCAAAGCGAACGGTCAGATCACGAGCAGTACTTC.

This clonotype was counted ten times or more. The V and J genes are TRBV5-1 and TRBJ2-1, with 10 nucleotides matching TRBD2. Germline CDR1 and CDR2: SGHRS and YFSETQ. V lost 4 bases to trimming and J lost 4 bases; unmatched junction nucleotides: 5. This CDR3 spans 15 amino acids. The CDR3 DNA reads TGCGCCAGCAGCCCGACTAGCGGGTCATACAATGAGCAGTTCTTC. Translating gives CASSPTSGSYNEQFF.

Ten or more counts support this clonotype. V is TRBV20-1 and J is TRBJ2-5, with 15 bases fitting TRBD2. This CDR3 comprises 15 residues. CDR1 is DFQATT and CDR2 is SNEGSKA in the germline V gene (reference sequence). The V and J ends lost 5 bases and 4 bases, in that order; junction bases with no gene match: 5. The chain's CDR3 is CSAEGLAGGVETQYF. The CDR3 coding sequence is TGCAGTGCTGAAGGACTAGCGGGAGGGGTAGAGACCCAGTACTTC.

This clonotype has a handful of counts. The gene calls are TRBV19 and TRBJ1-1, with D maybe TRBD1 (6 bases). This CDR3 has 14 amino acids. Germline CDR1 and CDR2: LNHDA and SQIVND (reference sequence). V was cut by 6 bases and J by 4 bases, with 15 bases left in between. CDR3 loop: CASSPQGMRTEAFF. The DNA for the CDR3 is TGTGCCAGTAGCCCACAGGGTATGCGCACTGAAGCTTTCTTT.

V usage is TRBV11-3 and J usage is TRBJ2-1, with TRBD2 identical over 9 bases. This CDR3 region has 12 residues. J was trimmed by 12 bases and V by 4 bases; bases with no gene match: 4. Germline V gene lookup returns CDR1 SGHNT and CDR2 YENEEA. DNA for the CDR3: TGTGCCAGCAGCTCCTGGACTAGCGTGCAGTTCTTC. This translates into CASSSWTSVQFF.

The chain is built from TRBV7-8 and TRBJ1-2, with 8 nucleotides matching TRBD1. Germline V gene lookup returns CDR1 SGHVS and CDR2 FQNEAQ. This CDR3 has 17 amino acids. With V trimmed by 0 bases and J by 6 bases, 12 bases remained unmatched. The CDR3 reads CASSLAAGTGGADGYTF. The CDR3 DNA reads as TGTGCCAGCAGCTTAGCGGCGGGAACAGGGGGAGCCGATGGCTACACCTTC. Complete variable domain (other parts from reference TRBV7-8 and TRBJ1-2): GAGVSQSPRYKVAKRGQDVALRCDPISGHVSLFWYQQALGQGPEFLTYFQNEAQLDKSGLPSDRFFAERPEGSVSTLKIQRTQQEDSAVYLCASSLAAGTGGADGYTFGSGTRLTVV.

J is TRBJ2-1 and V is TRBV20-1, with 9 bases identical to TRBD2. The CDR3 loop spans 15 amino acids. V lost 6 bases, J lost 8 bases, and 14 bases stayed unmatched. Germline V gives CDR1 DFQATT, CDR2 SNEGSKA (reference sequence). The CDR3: CSASRGLAGYDEQFF. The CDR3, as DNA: TGCAGTGCATCAAGGGGGCTAGCGGGATACGATGAGCAGTTCTTC.

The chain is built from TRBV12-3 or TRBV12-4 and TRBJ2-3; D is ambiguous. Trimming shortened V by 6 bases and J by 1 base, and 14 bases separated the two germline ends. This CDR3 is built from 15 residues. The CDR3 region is CASSRSSQRTDTQYF. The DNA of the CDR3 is TGTGCCAGCAGCCGGAGCTCGCAACGCACAGATACGCAGTATTTT.

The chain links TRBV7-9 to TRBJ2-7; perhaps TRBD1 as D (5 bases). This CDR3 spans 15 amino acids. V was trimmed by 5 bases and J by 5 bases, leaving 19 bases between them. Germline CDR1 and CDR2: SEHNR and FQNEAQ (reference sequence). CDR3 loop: CASSPSNRPVHEQYF. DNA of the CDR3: TGTGCCAGCAGCCCCAGTAACAGGCCAGTACACGAGCAGTACTTC.

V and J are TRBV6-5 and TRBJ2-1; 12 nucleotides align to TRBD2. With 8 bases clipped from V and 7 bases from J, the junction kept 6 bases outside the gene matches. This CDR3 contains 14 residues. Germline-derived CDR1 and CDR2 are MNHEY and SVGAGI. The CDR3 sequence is CASLRLAGDNEQFF. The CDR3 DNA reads TGTGCCAGCCTTAGACTAGCGGGAGATAATGAGCAGTTCTTC.

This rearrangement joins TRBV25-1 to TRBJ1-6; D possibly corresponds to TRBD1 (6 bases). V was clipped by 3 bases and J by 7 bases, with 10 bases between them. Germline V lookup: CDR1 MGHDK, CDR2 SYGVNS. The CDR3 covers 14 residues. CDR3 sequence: CASSDYRENSPLHF. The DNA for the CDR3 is TGTGCCAGCAGTGATTACAGGGAAAATTCACCCCTCCACTTT.

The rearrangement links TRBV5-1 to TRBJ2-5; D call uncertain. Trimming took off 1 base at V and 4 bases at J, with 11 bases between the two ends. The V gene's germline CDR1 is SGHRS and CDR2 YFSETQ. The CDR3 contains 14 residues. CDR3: CASSLTEPRETQYF. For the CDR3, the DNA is TGCGCCAGCAGCTTGACGGAGCCCCGAGAGACCCAGTACTTC.

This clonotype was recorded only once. In nucleotides, the CDR3 is TGTGCCAGCCTCCCCCCGGGAGAAGGGAATTTAAGGACTGAAGCTTTCTTT. Protein: CASLPPGEGNLRTEAFF. This rearrangement joins TRBV25-1 to TRBJ1-1; D uncertain. Germline CDR1 is MGHDK and CDR2 is SYGVNS. This CDR3 has 17 amino acids. V was trimmed by 8 bases and J by 5 bases, leaving 27 bases between them.

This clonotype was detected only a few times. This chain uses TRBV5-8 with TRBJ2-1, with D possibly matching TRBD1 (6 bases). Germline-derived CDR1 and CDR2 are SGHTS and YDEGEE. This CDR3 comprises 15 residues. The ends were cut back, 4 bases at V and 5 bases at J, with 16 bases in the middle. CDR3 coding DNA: TGTGCCAGCAGCCTTCGGGACACCCTAAACAATGAGCAGTTCTTC. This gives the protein CASSLRDTLNNEQFF.

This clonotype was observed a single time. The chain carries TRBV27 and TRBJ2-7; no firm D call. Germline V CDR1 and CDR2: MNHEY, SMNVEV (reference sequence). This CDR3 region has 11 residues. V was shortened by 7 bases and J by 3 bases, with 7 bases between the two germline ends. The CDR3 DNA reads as TGTGCCAGCATGAGAGGCTACGAGCAGTACTTC. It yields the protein CASMRGYEQYF.

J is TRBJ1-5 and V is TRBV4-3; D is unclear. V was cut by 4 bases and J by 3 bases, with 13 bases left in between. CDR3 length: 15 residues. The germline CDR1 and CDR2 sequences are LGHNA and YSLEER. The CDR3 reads CASSLDLSANQPQHF. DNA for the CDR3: TGCGCCAGCAGCCTGGATTTATCAGCCAATCAGCCCCAGCATTTT.